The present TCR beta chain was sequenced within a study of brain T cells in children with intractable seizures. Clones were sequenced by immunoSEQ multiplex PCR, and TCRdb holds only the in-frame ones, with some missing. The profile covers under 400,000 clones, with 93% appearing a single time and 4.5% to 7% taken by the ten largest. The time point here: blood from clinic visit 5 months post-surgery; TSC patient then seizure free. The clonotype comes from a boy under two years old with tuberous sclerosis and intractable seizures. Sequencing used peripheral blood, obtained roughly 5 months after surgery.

CDR3 nucleotides: TGCGCCAGCAGCTTAGGCTTTTTCAATCGTCGCGCAGATACGCAGTATTTT. This gives the protein CASSLGFFNRRADTQYF. The V gene is TRBV5-1, the J gene TRBJ2-3, with D unresolved. V lost 2 bases and J lost 4, with 20 bases in between. The CDR3 consists of 17 residues. Germline CDR1 is SGHRS and CDR2 is YFSETQ.